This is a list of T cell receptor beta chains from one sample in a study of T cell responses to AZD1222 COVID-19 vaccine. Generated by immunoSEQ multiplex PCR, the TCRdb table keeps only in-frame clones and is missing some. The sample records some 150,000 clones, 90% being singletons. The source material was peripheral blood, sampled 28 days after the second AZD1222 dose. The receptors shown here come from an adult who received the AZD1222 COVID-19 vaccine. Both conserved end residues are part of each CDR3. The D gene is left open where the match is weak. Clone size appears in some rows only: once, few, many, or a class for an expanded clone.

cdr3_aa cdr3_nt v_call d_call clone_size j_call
CATSFGGTGNQPQHF TGTGCCACTTCGTTCGGGGGGACGGGCAATCAGCCCCAGCATTTT TRBV6-5 NA NA TRBJ1-5
CASSLRGGTGHYGYTF TGTGCCAGCAGTTTAAGAGGGGGGACAGGGCACTATGGCTACACCTTC TRBV28 TRBD1 once TRBJ1-2
CASSFESNYGYTF TGTGCCAGCAGTTTTGAGAGTAACTATGGCTACACCTTC TRBV28 NA NA TRBJ1-2
CASSNGRDYNEQFF TGTGCCAGCAGCAACGGGAGGGATTACAATGAGCAGTTCTTC TRBV27 TRBD2 NA TRBJ2-1
CASSPDSLGETQYF TGTGCCAGTAGCCCGGACTCCCTCGGGGAGACCCAGTACTTC TRBV19 NA NA TRBJ2-5
CASSHGRDEQFF TGTGCCAGCAGCCACGGTAGGGATGAGCAGTTCTTC TRBV3-1/TRBV3-2 NA NA TRBJ2-1
CASSSPDRGYNEQFF TGTGCCAGCAGCTCCCCAGACAGGGGGTACAATGAGCAGTTCTTC TRBV11-2 TRBD1 NA TRBJ2-1
CASSLDTRESWRSGEQYF TGTGCCAGCAGCTTAGACACGCGGGAGTCTTGGAGGAGTGGCGAGCAGTACTTC TRBV7-6 TRBD2 few TRBJ2-7
CASGSGGNTEAFF TGCGCCAGCGGTTCGGGGGGAAACACTGAAGCTTTCTTT TRBV5-1 NA NA TRBJ1-1
CASSFRGTEEQYF TGTGCCAGCAGCTTCAGGGGGACCGAGGAGCAGTACTTC TRBV5-4 TRBD1 few TRBJ2-7
CASSPDGNQPQHF TGTGCCAGCTCACCCGACGGAAATCAGCCCCAGCATTTT TRBV18 NA NA TRBJ1-5
CASSATPRADLLSSYEQYF TGTGCCAGCAGCGCAACCCCTCGGGCCGACTTGCTAAGCTCCTACGAGCAGTACTTC TRBV7-6 NA NA TRBJ2-7
CACQASRGLNTEAFF TGTGCCTGCCAAGCTTCCAGGGGTCTCAACACTGAAGCTTTCTTT TRBV30 NA NA TRBJ1-1
CASSLVGSTSNQPQHF TGTGCCAGCAGCTTAGTGGGAAGCACCTCCAATCAGCCCCAGCATTTT TRBV7-2 NA NA TRBJ1-5
CASSLPTYEQYF TGTGCCAGCAGTCTCCCCACCTACGAGCAGTACTTC TRBV7-8 NA NA TRBJ2-7
CASSARRGTEAFF TGCGCCAGCAGCGCCCGCAGGGGGACTGAAGCTTTCTTT TRBV5-1 TRBD1 few TRBJ1-1
CAWSVRGPSTDTQYF TGTGCCTGGAGTGTTAGGGGACCAAGCACAGATACGCAGTATTTT TRBV30 NA NA TRBJ2-3
CASSWNDRGSREQYF TGTGCCAGCAGCTGGAACGACAGGGGAAGCCGCGAGCAGTACTTC TRBV5-4 TRBD1 NA TRBJ2-7
CAWSPLRGDGYTF TGTGCCTGGAGCCCGCTTCGAGGGGACGGCTACACCTTC TRBV30 NA NA TRBJ1-2
CASSPDRSSYNEQFF TGTGCCAGCTCACCGGACAGGAGCTCCTACAATGAGCAGTTCTTC TRBV18 TRBD1 NA TRBJ2-1
CASSSLRGADSGNTIYF TGTGCCAGCAGCTCCCTTAGGGGGGCGGACTCTGGAAACACCATATATTTT TRBV7-9 NA NA TRBJ1-3
CATSSKDRPDAQHF TGTGCCACCTCCTCTAAGGATCGCCCGGATGCCCAGCATTTT TRBV24-1 NA NA TRBJ1-5
CASSLELARSPQHF TGTGCCAGCAGCTTAGAGCTAGCCCGCTCGCCCCAGCATTTT TRBV7-9 NA NA TRBJ1-5
CASALWNTEAFF TGTGCTAGTGCCCTATGGAACACTGAAGCTTTCTTT TRBV12-5 NA NA TRBJ1-1
CASSPNPGLESYEQYF TGTGCCAGCAGCCCCAACCCGGGACTAGAATCCTACGAGCAGTACTTC TRBV7-2 TRBD2 NA TRBJ2-7
CASSEETDNSPLHF TGCGCCAGCAGTGAGGAAACAGATAATTCACCCCTCCACTTT TRBV10-2 NA few TRBJ1-6
CSVEIGGQETQYF TGCAGCGTTGAAATAGGTGGTCAAGAGACCCAGTACTTC TRBV29-1 NA few TRBJ2-5
CASSWDRGSFDEKLFF TGTGCCAGCAGTTGGGACAGGGGCTCCTTTGATGAAAAACTGTTTTTT TRBV28 TRBD1 NA TRBJ1-4
CATIRGIGTDTQYF TGTGCCACTATCCGGGGAATTGGCACAGATACGCAGTATTTT TRBV2 NA NA TRBJ2-3
CASSPLGEAGSSYEQYF TGTGCCAGCAGTCCCCTGGGAGAAGCGGGGAGCTCCTACGAGCAGTACTTC TRBV28 TRBD2 NA TRBJ2-7
CASSLREAYEQYF TGTGCCAGCTCCCTCAGGGAGGCGTACGAGCAGTACTTC TRBV18 NA NA TRBJ2-7
CASSPLGDTEAFF TGTGCCAGCAGCCCCCTCGGGGACACTGAAGCTTTCTTT TRBV14 NA NA TRBJ1-1
CASSLAVNTEAFF TGTGCCAGCAGCTTGGCAGTGAACACTGAAGCTTTCTTT TRBV5-4 NA NA TRBJ1-1
CAWSVTAWNQPQHF TGTGCCTGGAGTGTAACAGCTTGGAATCAGCCCCAGCATTTT TRBV30 NA NA TRBJ1-5
CATTGVLAADTQYF TGTGCCACCACCGGGGTACTAGCGGCAGATACGCAGTATTTT TRBV15 TRBD2 NA TRBJ2-3
CASKAEETQYF TGTGCCTCTAAAGCTGAAGAGACCCAGTACTTC TRBV25-1 NA NA TRBJ2-5
CSVEVTGTGGYNEQFF TGCAGCGTTGAAGTCACCGGGACAGGGGGGTACAATGAGCAGTTCTTC TRBV29-1 TRBD1 NA TRBJ2-1
CASKGTGPREQYF TGTGCCAGCAAAGGGACAGGCCCTCGCGAGCAGTACTTC TRBV27 TRBD1 NA TRBJ2-7
CAISDRGRQPQHF TGTGCCATCAGTGACAGGGGTCGTCAGCCCCAGCATTTT TRBV10-3 NA NA TRBJ1-5
CASSGHRGLNAGELFF TGTGCCAGCAGTGGCCACAGGGGTCTGAATGCCGGGGAGCTGTTTTTT TRBV2 TRBD1 NA TRBJ2-2
CASSLQGLLMNTEAFF TGTGCCAGCAGCCTACAGGGATTGCTTATGAACACTGAAGCTTTCTTT TRBV7-2 NA once TRBJ1-1
CASSWPSGDSYNEQFF TGCGCCAGCAGCTGGCCTTCCGGGGACTCCTACAATGAGCAGTTCTTC TRBV5-1 NA NA TRBJ2-1
CSATGQVIGIDGYTF TGCAGCGCCACGGGACAGGTGATAGGGATTGATGGCTACACCTTC TRBV29-1 TRBD1 few TRBJ1-2
CASSLMGSAQETQYF TGTGCCAGCAGCCTCATGGGGTCAGCCCAAGAGACCCAGTACTTC TRBV3-1/TRBV3-2 NA NA TRBJ2-5
CASCDGGGAYEQYF TGCGCCAGCTGTGACGGCGGGGGAGCCTACGAGCAGTACTTC TRBV10-1 TRBD2 NA TRBJ2-7
CASSEWLAETQYF TGCGCCAGCAGTGAGTGGCTAGCGGAGACCCAGTACTTC TRBV10-1 NA NA TRBJ2-5
CASSQEVGLATDEQFF TGTGCCAGCAGCCAAGAAGTTGGACTAGCGACAGATGAGCAGTTCTTC TRBV4-2 TRBD2 NA TRBJ2-1
CASGLGGAAQPQHF TGTGCTAGTGGTTTGGGAGGGGCGGCACAGCCCCAGCATTTT TRBV12-5 NA NA TRBJ1-5
CASRNRGWTEAFF TGTGCCAGCAGGAACAGGGGATGGACTGAAGCTTTCTTT TRBV6-5 TRBD1 NA TRBJ1-1
CASSQDVGGYGSNPPLHF TGCGCCAGCAGCCAAGATGTGGGGGGGTATGGGTCTAATCCACCCCTCCACTTT TRBV4-1 NA NA TRBJ1-6
CASSIWGAGSQPQHF TGTGCCAGTAGTATATGGGGGGCCGGGAGTCAGCCCCAGCATTTT TRBV19 NA NA TRBJ1-5
CASSQVGDGGTEAFF TGTGCCAGCAGCCAGGTAGGGGACGGAGGTACTGAAGCTTTCTTT TRBV4-2 NA NA TRBJ1-1
CASRHGQPPNEKLFF TGTGCCAGCAGACATGGACAACCGCCAAATGAAAAACTGTTTTTT TRBV6-5 NA NA TRBJ1-4
CASSSAGVPYEQYF TGTGCCAGCAGTTCCGCGGGCGTACCCTACGAGCAGTACTTC TRBV27 NA NA TRBJ2-7